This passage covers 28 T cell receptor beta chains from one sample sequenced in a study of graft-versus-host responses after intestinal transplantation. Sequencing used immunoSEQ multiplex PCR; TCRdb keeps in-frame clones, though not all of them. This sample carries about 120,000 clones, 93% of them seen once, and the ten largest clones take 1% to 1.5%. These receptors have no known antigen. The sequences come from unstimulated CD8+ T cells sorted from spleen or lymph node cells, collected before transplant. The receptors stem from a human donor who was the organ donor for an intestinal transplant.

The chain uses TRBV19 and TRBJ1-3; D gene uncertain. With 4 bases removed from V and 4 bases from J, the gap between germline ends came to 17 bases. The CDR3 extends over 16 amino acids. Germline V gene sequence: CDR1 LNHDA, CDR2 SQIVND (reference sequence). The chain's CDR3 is CASSSRGGRKGNTIYF. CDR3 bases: TGTGCCAGTAGTAGCCGAGGAGGACGAAAAGGAAACACCATATATTTT.

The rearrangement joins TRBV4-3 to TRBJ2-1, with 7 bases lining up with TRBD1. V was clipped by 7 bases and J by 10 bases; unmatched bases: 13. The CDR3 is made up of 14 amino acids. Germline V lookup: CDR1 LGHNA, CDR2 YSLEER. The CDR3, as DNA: TGCGCCAGCACCAAAGGGGGCCAGTTGGACGAGCAGTTCTTC. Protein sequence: CASTKGGQLDEQFF.

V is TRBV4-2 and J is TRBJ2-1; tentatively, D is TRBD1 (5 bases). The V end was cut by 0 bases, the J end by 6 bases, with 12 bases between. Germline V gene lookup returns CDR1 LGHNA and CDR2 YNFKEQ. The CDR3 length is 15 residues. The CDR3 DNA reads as TGTGCCAGCAGCCAAGAACAAAGACAGTCCAATGAGCAGTTCTTC. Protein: CASSQEQRQSNEQFF.

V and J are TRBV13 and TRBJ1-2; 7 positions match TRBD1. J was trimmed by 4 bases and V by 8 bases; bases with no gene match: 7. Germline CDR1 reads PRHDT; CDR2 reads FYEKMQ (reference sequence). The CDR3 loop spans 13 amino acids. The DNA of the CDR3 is TGTGCCAGCGGCAAGGACAGGTCCTATGGCTACACCTTC. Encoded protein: CASGKDRSYGYTF. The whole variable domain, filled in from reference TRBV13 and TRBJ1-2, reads AAGVIQSPRHLIKEKRETATLKCYPIPRHDTVYWYQQGPGQDPQFLISFYEKMQSDKGSIPDRFSAQQFSDYHSELNMSSLELGDSALYFCASGKDRSYGYTFGSGTRLTVV.

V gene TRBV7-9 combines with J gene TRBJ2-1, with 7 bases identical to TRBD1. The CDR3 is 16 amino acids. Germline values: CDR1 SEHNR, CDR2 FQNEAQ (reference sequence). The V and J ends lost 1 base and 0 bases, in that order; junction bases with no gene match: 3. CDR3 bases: TGTGCCAGCAGCTTAGATCGGGACAGCTCCTACAATGAGCAGTTCTTC. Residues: CASSLDRDSSYNEQFF.

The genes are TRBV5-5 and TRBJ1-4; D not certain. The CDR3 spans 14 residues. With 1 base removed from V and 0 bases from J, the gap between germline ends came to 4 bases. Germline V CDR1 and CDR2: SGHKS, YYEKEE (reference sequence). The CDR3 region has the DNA TGTGCCAGCAGCTTGACACCAACTAATGAAAAACTGTTTTTT. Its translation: CASSLTPTNEKLFF.

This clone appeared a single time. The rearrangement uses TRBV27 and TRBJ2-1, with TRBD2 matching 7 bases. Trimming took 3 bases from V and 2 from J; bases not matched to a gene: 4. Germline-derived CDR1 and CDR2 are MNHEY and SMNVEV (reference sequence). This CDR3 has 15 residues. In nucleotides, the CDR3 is TGTGCCAGCAGTTTGGAACTAGCGCCCTACAATGAGCAGTTCTTC. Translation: CASSLELAPYNEQFF.

The CDR3 protein is CAWAPGGIYGYTF. The CDR3 DNA sequence: TGTGCCTGGGCGCCCGGCGGGATCTATGGCTACACCTTC. The chain carries TRBV30 and TRBJ1-2; D uncertain. The CDR3 covers 13 residues. V lost 5 bases to trimming and J lost 4 bases, with 14 bases between them. Germline assignment: CDR1 GTSNPN and CDR2 SVGIG (reference sequence).

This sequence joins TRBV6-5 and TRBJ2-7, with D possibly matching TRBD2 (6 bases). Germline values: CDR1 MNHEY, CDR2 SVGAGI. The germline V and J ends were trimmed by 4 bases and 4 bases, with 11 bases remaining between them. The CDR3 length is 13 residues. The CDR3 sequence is CASSSGGIYEQYF. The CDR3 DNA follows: TGTGCCAGCAGTTCTGGGGGGATTTACGAGCAGTACTTC.

CDR3 loop: CASSSGTINEQFF. CDR3 nucleotide sequence: TGTGCCAGCTCATCCGGGACTATCAATGAGCAGTTCTTC. The V and J genes are TRBV28 and TRBJ2-1; 7 bases agree with TRBD2. V trimming: 8 bases; J trimming: 6 bases; junction bases outside the gene matches: 7. The CDR3 spans 13 residues. CDR1 and CDR2 (germline): MDHEN, SYDVKM.

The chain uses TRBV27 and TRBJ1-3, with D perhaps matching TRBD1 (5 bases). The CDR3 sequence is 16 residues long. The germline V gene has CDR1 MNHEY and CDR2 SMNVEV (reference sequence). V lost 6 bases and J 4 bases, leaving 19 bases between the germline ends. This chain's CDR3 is CASRERPSGPGNTIYF. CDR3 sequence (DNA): TGTGCCAGCAGGGAACGACCCTCAGGGCCGGGAAACACCATATATTTT.

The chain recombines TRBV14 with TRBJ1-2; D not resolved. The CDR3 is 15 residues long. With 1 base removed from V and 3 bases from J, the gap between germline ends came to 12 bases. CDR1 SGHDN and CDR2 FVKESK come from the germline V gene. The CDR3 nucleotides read TGTGCCAGCAGCCAAGGTGGACCGGCGGACTATGGCTACACCTTC. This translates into CASSQGGPADYGYTF.

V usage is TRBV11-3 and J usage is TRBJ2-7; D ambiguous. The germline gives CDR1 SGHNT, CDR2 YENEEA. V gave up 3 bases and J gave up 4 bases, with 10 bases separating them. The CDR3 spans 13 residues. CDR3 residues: CASSFLTRYEQYF. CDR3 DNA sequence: TGTGCCAGCAGCTTTTTGACTCGTTACGAGCAGTACTTC.

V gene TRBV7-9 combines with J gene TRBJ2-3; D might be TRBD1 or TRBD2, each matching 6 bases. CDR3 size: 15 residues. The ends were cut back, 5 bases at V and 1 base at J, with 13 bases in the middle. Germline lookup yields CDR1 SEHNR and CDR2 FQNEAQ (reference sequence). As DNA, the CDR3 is TGTGCCAGCAGCCATATGGGGGGCGGCACAGATACGCAGTATTTT. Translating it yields CASSHMGGGTDTQYF.

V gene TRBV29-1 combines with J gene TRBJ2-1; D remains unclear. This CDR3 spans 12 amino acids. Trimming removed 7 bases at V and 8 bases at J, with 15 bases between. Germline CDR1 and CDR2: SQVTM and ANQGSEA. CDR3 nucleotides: TGCAGCGCCACGCCCCAAGGTGATGAGCAGTTCTTC. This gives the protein CSATPQGDEQFF.

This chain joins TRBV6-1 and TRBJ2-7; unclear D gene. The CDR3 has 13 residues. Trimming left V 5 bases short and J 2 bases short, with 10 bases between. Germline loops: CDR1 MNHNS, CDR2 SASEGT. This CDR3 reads CASSIGTTYEQYF. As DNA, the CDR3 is TGTGCCAGCAGTATTGGCACAACCTACGAGCAGTACTTC.

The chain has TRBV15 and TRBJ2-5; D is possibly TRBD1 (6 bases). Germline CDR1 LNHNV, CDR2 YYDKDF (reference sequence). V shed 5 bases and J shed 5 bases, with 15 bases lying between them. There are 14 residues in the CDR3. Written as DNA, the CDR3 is TGTGCCACCAGCGGACGGACAGTAGGGGAGACCCAGTACTTC. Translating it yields CATSGRTVGETQYF.

The CDR3 coding sequence is TGTGCCAGCAGATTTTCCGGGACTAGCTATGCCGGGGAGCTGTTTTTT. Translating gives CASRFSGTSYAGELFF. The V and J genes are TRBV27 and TRBJ2-2, with 9 bases matching TRBD2. The germline gives CDR1 MNHEY, CDR2 SMNVEV (reference sequence). This CDR3 has 16 amino acids. The J segment lost 6 bases and the V segment lost 6 bases, leaving 11 bases of the junction unmatched.

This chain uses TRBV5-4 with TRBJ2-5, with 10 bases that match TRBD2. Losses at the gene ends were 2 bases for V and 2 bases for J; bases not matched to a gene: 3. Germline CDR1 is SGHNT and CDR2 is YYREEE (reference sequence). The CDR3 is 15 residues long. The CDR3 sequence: CASSFLAGAQETQYF. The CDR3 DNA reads TGTGCCAGCAGCTTCCTAGCGGGAGCACAAGAGACCCAGTACTTC.

The CDR3 loop is CATGRGGDTGELFF. Written as DNA, the CDR3 is TGTGCCACAGGGAGAGGAGGGGACACCGGGGAGCTGTTTTTT. The gene calls are TRBV19 and TRBJ2-2, with D perhaps TRBD2 (6 bases). V gave up 10 bases and J gave up 3 bases, with 15 bases separating them. This CDR3 has 14 residues. From germline, CDR1 is LNHDA and CDR2 SQIVND (reference sequence).

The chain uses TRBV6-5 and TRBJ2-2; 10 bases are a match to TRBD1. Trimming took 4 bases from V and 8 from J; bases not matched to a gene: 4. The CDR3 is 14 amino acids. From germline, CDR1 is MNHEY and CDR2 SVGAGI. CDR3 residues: CASSSRQGAGELFF. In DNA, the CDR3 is TGTGCCAGCAGTTCCCGACAGGGGGCAGGGGAGCTGTTTTTT.

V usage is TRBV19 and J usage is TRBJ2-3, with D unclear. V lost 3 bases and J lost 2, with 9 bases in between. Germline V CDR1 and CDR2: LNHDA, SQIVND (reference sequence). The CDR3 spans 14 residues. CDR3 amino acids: CASSIRRYTDTQYF. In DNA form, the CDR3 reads TGTGCCAGTAGTATCCGGCGGTACACAGATACGCAGTATTTT.

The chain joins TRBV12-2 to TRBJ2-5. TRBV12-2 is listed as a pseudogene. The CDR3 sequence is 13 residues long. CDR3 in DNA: TGTGCAAGTCGCTTAGCAGGGGGGGAGACCCAGTACTTC. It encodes CASRLAGGETQYF.

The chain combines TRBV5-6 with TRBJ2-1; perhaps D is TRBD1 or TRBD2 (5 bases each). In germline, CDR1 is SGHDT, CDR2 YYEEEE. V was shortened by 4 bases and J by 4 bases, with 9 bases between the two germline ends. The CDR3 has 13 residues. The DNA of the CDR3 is TGTGCCAGCAGCGTGGGACCTTACAATGAGCAGTTCTTC. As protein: CASSVGPYNEQFF.

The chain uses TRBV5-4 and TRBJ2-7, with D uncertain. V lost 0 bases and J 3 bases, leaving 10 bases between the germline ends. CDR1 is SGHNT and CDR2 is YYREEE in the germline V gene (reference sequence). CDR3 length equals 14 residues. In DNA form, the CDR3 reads TGTGCCAGCAGCTTGGGACGACACCTCTACGAGCAGTACTTC. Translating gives CASSLGRHLYEQYF.

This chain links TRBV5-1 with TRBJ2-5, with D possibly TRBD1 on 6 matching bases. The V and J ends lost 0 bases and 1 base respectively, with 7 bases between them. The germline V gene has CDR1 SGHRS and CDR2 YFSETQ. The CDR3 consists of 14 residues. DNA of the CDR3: TGCGCCAGCAGCTTGGTACAGGGCCAAGAGACCCAGTACTTC. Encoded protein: CASSLVQGQETQYF.

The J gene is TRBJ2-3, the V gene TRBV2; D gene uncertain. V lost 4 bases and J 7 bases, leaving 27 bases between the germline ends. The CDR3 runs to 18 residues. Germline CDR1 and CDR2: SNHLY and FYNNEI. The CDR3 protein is CASSAAYDLVDSTYTQYF. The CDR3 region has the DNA TGTGCCAGCAGTGCCGCCTATGACCTGGTTGATTCTACATATACGCAGTATTTT.

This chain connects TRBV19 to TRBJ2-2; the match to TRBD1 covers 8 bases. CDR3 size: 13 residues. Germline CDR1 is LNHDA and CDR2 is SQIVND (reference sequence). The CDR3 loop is CAVVSGGPGELFF. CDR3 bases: TGTGCAGTAGTCTCAGGGGGCCCCGGGGAGCTGTTTTTT.